Each of the 11 T cell receptor beta chains below was sequenced from the same sample in a study of cytomegalovirus exposure and HLA in healthy donors. Sequencing was performed with immunoSEQ multiplex PCR; in TCRdb, only in-frame clones are kept and a portion is missing. The data contain 35,000 to 50,000 clones, roughly 93% of them seen just once; the ten biggest clones take up less than 2.5%. Material: PBMCs. Source of these receptors: a woman younger than 30 in good health and CMV-seronegative.

This chain connects TRBV19 to TRBJ1-5; 9 bases are a match to TRBD1. This CDR3 is 15 amino acids long. V trimming: 6 bases; J trimming: 1 base; junction bases outside the gene matches: 4. The germline V gene encodes CDR1 LNHDA and CDR2 SQIVND (reference sequence). Here the CDR3 reads CASRTGGLSNQPQHF. The CDR3 DNA sequence: TGTGCCAGTAGGACAGGGGGATTGAGCAATCAGCCCCAGCATTTT.

Only a few counts were recorded for this clone. V is TRBV2 and J is TRBJ1-2; 9 nucleotides match TRBD1. The CDR3 sequence is 15 residues long. The germline CDR1 and CDR2 sequences are SNHLY and FYNNEI. Losses at the gene ends were 2 bases for V and 6 bases for J; bases not matched to a gene: 7. This CDR3 is CASSELGQGSHGYTF. CDR3 nucleotide sequence: TGTGCCAGCAGTGAATTGGGACAGGGTAGTCATGGCTACACCTTC.

The chain links TRBV6-5 to TRBJ1-1; 9 nucleotides align to TRBD1. Germline CDR1 is MNHEY and CDR2 is SVGAGI. This CDR3 is built from 15 residues. The V and J ends lost 5 bases and 1 base, in that order; junction bases with no gene match: 5. This CDR3 reads CASSRNRGQNTEAFF. The CDR3 DNA reads TGTGCCAGCAGTAGGAACAGGGGGCAGAACACTGAAGCTTTCTTT.

The rearrangement uses TRBV25-1 and TRBJ2-3; maybe TRBD2 (6 bases). Trimming stripped 4 bases from V and 2 bases from J, with 7 bases between. The CDR3 consists of 13 residues. CDR1 is MGHDK and CDR2 is SYGVNS in the germline V gene. CDR3 sequence (DNA): TGTGCCAGCAGTGGGACTATCACAGATACGCAGTATTTT. This encodes CASSGTITDTQYF.

J is TRBJ2-3 and V is TRBV19, with TRBD2 identical over 7 bases. The CDR3 runs 14 residues. Germline assignment: CDR1 LNHDA and CDR2 SQIVND (reference sequence). V shed 4 bases, J shed 4 bases, and the junction held 5 bases outside the gene matches. The DNA for the CDR3 is TGTGCCAGTAGTACCGGACTAGTTCCAGATACGCAGTATTTT. Protein: CASSTGLVPDTQYF. Complete variable domain (other parts from reference TRBV19 and TRBJ2-3): DGGITQSPKYLFRKEGQNVTLSCEQNLNHDAMYWYRQDPGQGLRLIYYSQIVNDFQKGDIAEGYSVSREKKESFPLTVTSAQKNPTAFYLCASSTGLVPDTQYFGPGTRLTVL.

DNA of the CDR3: TGTGCCAGCAGCGTAGGACTAGCGGGAGTAGATACGCAGTATTTT. Its translation is CASSVGLAGVDTQYF. This chain joins TRBV9 and TRBJ2-3; 12 nucleotides agree with TRBD2. The CDR3 spans 15 residues. Trimming took 0 bases from V and 5 from J; bases not matched to a gene: 1. Per the germline V gene, CDR1 is SGDLS and CDR2 is YYNGEE.

This sequence joins TRBV4-1 and TRBJ1-4, with D hard to call. Germline V lookup: CDR1 MGHRA, CDR2 YSYEKL. CDR3 length equals 16 residues. V gave up 1 base and J gave up 4 bases, with 13 bases separating them. CDR3 DNA sequence: TGCGCCAGCAGCCAAGTTAGTGGCGGATATAATGAAAAACTGTTTTTT. This sequence encodes CASSQVSGGYNEKLFF.

This chain uses TRBV5-1 with TRBJ1-5; D remains ambiguous. This CDR3 spans 15 amino acids. Germline V gene lookup returns CDR1 SGHRS and CDR2 YFSETQ. Trimming left V 5 bases short and J 4 bases short, with 16 bases between. The CDR3 protein is CASSVAGSMNQPQHF. The CDR3 nucleotides are TGCGCCAGCAGTGTGGCGGGGAGTATGAATCAGCCCCAGCATTTT.

CDR3 sequence (DNA): TGTGCCATCAGTGAGGAGGGACTGGACCCTTTGAATGAGCAGTTCTTC. This codes for CAISEEGLDPLNEQFF. The chain employs TRBV10-3 and TRBJ2-1, with D perhaps TRBD2 (6 bases). Trimming pared 2 bases from V and 7 bases from J, leaving 18 bases between. Per germline, CDR1 ENHRY and CDR2 SYGVKD. The CDR3 runs 16 residues.

A remark on this clone: The junction departs from the called germline gene at one end, perhaps through a read error. The chain has TRBV6-1 and TRBJ2-1, with D possibly being TRBD2 (6 bases). This CDR3 is 13 amino acids long. Germline assignment: CDR1 MNHNS and CDR2 SASEGT. The CDR3 DNA reads as TGTGCCAGCAGTGACCACCCGGGGGAGGCCGTGCTCTTC. Translation gives CASSDHPGEAVLF.

J is TRBJ1-2 and V is TRBV7-2, with D perhaps matching TRBD1 (5 bases). Trimming took off 4 bases at V and 6 bases at J, with 21 bases between the two ends. The CDR3 spans 16 residues. Germline CDR1 SGHTA, CDR2 FQGNSA. In DNA form, the CDR3 reads TGTGCCAGCAGCTACTTTACTCCCGGGACTAAGGATGGCTACACCTTC. It encodes CASSYFTPGTKDGYTF.